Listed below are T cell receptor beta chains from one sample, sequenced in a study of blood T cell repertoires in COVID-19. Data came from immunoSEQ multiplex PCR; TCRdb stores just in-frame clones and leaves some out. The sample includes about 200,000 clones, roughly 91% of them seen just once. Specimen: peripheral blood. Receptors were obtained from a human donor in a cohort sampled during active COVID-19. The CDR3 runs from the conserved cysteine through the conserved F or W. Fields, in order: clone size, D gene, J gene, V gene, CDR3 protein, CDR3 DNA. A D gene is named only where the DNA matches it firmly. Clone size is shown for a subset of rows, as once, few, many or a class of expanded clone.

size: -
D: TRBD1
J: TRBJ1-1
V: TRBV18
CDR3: CASSQRQGNTEAFF
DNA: TGTGCCAGCTCACAAAGACAGGGGAACACTGAAGCTTTCTTT

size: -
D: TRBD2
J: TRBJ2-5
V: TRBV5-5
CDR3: CASSLEGLAGAQYF
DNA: TGTGCCAGCAGCTTGGAGGGACTAGCGGGGGCCCAGTACTTC

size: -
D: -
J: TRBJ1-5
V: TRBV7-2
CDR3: CASSVSGVPNQPQHF
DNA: TGTGCCAGCAGCGTTTCCGGGGTTCCCAATCAGCCCCAGCATTTT

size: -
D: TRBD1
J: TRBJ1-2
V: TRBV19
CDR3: CASKGQFQGLYGYTF
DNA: TGTGCCAGTAAGGGACAGTTCCAAGGGCTTTATGGCTACACCTTC

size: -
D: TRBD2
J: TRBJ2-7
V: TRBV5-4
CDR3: CASSLPGGYEQYF
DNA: TGTGCCAGCAGCTTGCCGGGGGGCTACGAGCAGTACTTC

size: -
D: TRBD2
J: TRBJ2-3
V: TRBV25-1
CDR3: CASSGRPGGRTDTQYF
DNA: TGTGCCAGCAGTGGTCGTCCGGGCGGGAGGACAGATACGCAGTATTTT

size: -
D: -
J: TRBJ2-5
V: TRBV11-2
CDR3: CASRRTGGAEETQYF
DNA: TGTGCCAGCAGGCGAACGGGGGGCGCAGAGGAGACCCAGTACTTC

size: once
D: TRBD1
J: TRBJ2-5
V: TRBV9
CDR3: CASSGAGGEQETQYF
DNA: TGTGCCAGCAGCGGGGCAGGGGGCGAACAAGAGACCCAGTACTTC

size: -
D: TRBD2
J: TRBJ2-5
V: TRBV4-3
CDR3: CASSQDLSSGGAQYF
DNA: TGCGCCAGCAGCCAAGATCTGTCTAGCGGGGGGGCCCAGTACTTC

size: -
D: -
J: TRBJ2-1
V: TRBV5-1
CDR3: CASSLDNEQFF
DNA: TGCGCCAGCAGCCTAGACAATGAGCAGTTCTTC

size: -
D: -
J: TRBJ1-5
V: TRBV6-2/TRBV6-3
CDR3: CASTPSGNSNQPQHF
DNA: TGTGCCAGCACCCCGTCAGGGAATAGCAATCAGCCCCAGCATTTT

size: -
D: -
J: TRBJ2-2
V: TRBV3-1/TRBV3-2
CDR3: CASSQGLVRLGELFF
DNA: TGTGCCAGCAGCCAAGGACTAGTTAGACTCGGGGAGCTGTTTTTT

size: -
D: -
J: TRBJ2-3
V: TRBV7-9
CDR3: CASSLAAGSFTSSTDTQYF
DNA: TGTGCCAGCAGCTTAGCGGCAGGGTCCTTTACCTCTAGCACAGATACGCAGTATTTT

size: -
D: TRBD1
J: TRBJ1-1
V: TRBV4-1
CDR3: CASSQGVGGSRGTEAFF
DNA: TGCGCCAGCAGCCAAGGAGTAGGGGGCAGTAGGGGCACTGAAGCTTTCTTT

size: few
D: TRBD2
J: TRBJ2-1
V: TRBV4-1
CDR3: CASSQDISLAGGLDEQFF
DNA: TGCGCCAGCAGCCAAGATATTAGCCTAGCGGGAGGACTGGATGAGCAGTTCTTC

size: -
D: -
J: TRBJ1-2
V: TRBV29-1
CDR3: CSVEDQDYGYTF
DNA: TGCAGCGTTGAAGATCAGGACTATGGCTACACCTTC

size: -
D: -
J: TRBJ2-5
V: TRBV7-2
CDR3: CASSPLGGRFQETQYF
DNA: TGTGCCAGCAGCCCGTTGGGGGGGCGGTTCCAAGAGACCCAGTACTTC

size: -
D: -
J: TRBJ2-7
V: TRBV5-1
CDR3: CASSPAGKPTITYEQYF
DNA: TGCGCCAGCAGCCCGGCGGGCAAACCCACTATAACCTACGAGCAGTACTTC

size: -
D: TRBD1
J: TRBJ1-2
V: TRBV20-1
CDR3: CSASSTGAGVYGYTF
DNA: TGCAGTGCTAGTTCCACAGGGGCCGGGGTTTATGGCTACACCTTC

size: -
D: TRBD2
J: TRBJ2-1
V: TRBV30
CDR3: CAWSVTSGSWNEQFF
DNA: TGTGCCTGGAGTGTAACTAGCGGGAGTTGGAATGAGCAGTTCTTC

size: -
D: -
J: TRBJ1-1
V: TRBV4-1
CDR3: CASSQNRESAEAFF
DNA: TGCGCCAGCAGCCAGAACAGGGAGAGTGCTGAAGCTTTCTTT

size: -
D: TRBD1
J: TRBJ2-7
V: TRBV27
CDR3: CASSPQGAREQYF
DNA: TGTGCCAGCAGCCCACAGGGGGCAAGAGAGCAGTACTTC

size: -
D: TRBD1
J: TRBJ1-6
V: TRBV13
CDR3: CASRYRDRVNSPLHF
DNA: TGTGCCAGCAGGTACCGGGACAGGGTTAATTCACCCCTCCACTTT

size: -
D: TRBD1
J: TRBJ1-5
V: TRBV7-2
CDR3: CASSSDRDQPQHF
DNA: TGTGCCAGCAGCTCGGACAGGGACCAGCCCCAGCATTTT

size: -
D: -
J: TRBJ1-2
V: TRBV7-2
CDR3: CASSSDGSYGYTF
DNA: TGTGCCAGCAGCTCCGACGGGTCCTATGGCTACACCTTC

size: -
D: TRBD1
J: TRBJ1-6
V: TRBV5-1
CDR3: CASSPGQGSYNSPLHF
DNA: TGCGCCAGCAGCCCTGGACAGGGAAGCTATAATTCACCCCTCCACTTT

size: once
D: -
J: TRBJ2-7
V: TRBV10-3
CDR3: CAISEETQALREQYF
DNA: TGTGCCATCAGTGAGGAAACACAGGCGTTGAGGGAGCAGTACTTC

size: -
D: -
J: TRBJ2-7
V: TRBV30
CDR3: CAWSLQLPRPGEQYF
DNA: TGTGCCTGGAGCCTCCAATTGCCCAGGCCGGGAGAGCAGTACTTC

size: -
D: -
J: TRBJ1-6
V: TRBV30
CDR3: CAWSPGDYNSPLHF
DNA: TGTGCCTGGAGTCCGGGGGATTATAATTCACCCCTCCACTTT

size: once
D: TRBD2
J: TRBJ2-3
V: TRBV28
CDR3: CASSTAGGSRDTQYF
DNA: TGTGCCAGCTCCACCGCCGGCGGGAGCAGAGATACGCAGTATTTT

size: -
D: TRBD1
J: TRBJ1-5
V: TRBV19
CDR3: CASSIDGPGTGEGQPQHF
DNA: TGTGCCAGTAGTATAGATGGCCCCGGGACAGGGGAAGGTCAGCCCCAGCATTTT

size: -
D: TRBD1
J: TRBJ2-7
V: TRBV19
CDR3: CASSMRFGQAYEQYF
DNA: TGTGCCAGTAGTATGAGATTCGGACAGGCCTACGAGCAGTACTTC

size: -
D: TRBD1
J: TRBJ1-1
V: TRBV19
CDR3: CASNARTGGMNTEAFF
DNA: TGTGCCAGTAACGCTAGGACAGGGGGCATGAACACTGAAGCTTTCTTT

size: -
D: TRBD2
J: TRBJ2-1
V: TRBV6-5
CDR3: CASRLGLERTNEQFF
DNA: TGTGCCAGCAGACTTGGACTAGAGAGGACCAATGAGCAGTTCTTC

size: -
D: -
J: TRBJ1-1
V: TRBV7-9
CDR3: CASSHYKEAFF
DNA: TGTGCCAGCAGCCATTACAAGGAAGCTTTCTTT

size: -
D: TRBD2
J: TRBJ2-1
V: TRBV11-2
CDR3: CASSPLGGPSPRHNEQFF
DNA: TGTGCCAGCAGCCCGTTGGGAGGGCCGTCCCCAAGGCACAATGAGCAGTTCTTC